This passage covers 31 T cell receptor beta chains from one sample sequenced in a study of T cells after yellow fever vaccination. MiXCR was run by TCRdb on the 5' RACE reads, yielding one entry per CDR3 protein. The table lists under 350,000 distinct CDR3 sequences, about 4% of them singletons. Sequenced material: PBMCs, taken 5 days after the yellow fever booster vaccination. Receptors were obtained from a man aged 18-30 years who received the YFV17D yellow fever vaccine.

The chain joins TRBV20-1 to TRBJ2-7, with TRBD2 identical over 8 bases. The length of the CDR3 is 16 residues. Germline V gene lookup returns CDR1 DFQATT and CDR2 SNEGSKA (reference sequence). Trimming at V came to 1 base and at J to 7 bases, leaving 15 bases not matched to a gene. CDR3 DNA sequence: TGCAGTGCTAGAGCCCGTGAACTAGCGGATCCTACGGAGCAGTACGTC. Its translation is CSARARELADPTEQYV.

The sample holds many counts of this clonotype. The chain couples TRBV6-6 to TRBJ2-3; D possibly corresponds to TRBD2 (7 bases). The germline V and J ends were trimmed by 6 bases and 3 bases, with 16 bases remaining between them. The germline V gene encodes CDR1 MNHNY and CDR2 SVGAGI (reference sequence). The CDR3 contains 15 residues. The CDR3 is CASRFGGRGTDTQYF. CDR3 nucleotide sequence: TGTGCCAGCAGGTTCGGGGGGCGCGGGACAGATACGCAGTATTTT.

This clonotype has just a few counts. V usage is TRBV7-2 and J usage is TRBJ1-4; unclear D gene. Germline V gene data show CDR1 as SGHTA and CDR2 as FQGNSA. The CDR3 totals 15 residues. With 1 base removed from V and 3 bases from J, the gap between germline ends came to 9 bases. Here the CDR3 reads CASSLGRQSNEKLFF. The CDR3 coding sequence is TGTGCCAGCAGCTTAGGCCGGCAGTCTAATGAAAAACTGTTTTTT.

This clonotype has a count of ten or more. The chain joins TRBV5-1 to TRBJ2-1; D is ambiguous. V was trimmed by 0 bases and J by 6 bases, leaving 7 bases between them. Germline V lookup: CDR1 SGHRS, CDR2 YFSETQ. This CDR3 comprises 13 residues. In DNA form, the CDR3 reads TGCGCCAGCAGCTTGGGTTGGGCCAATGAGCAGTTCTTC. Protein sequence: CASSLGWANEQFF.

This clonotype appeared a few times. The chain recombines TRBV29-1 with TRBJ1-1, with 7 bases fitting TRBD1. Trimming cost V 5 bases and J 3 bases; bases outside gene matches: 9. Germline V lookup: CDR1 SQVTM, CDR2 ANQGSEA. This CDR3 region has 14 residues. The CDR3 coding sequence is TGCAGCGTTTTGTTAAGGGGGCTTGACACTGAAGCTTTCTTT. Translated: CSVLLRGLDTEAFF.

This clonotype was recorded a few times. The V and J genes are TRBV18 and TRBJ2-5; 8 nucleotides line up with TRBD2. Germline loops: CDR1 KGHSH, CDR2 LQKENI. CDR3 length: 15 residues. Trimming at V came to 2 bases and at J to 5 bases, leaving 7 bases not matched to a gene. The CDR3 reads CASSPTWTSSETQYF. The CDR3 nucleotides read TGTGCCAGCTCACCAACGTGGACTAGCAGCGAGACCCAGTACTTC.

The V and J genes are TRBV7-9 and TRBJ2-5; 8 nucleotides line up with TRBD2. Trimming removed 3 bases from V and 1 base from J; junction bases left unmatched: 7. The CDR3 spans 16 residues. In germline, CDR1 is SEHNR, CDR2 FQNEAQ (reference sequence). CDR3 sequence reads: CASSLRGDYLQETQYF. The DNA of the CDR3 is TGTGCCAGCAGCTTGCGGGGGGACTACCTCCAAGAGACCCAGTACTTC. The full variable domain, rest sourced from reference TRBV7-9 and TRBJ2-5, is DTGVSQNPRHKITKRGQNVTFRCDPISEHNRLYWYRQTLGQGPEFLTYFQNEAQLEKSRLLSDRFSAERPKGSFSTLEIQRTEQGDSAMYLCASSLRGDYLQETQYFGPGTRLLVL.

In this sample, this clonotype turned up many times. This chain uses TRBV20-1 with TRBJ2-3; D may match TRBD1 or TRBD2 (6 bases each). Trimming removed 3 bases at V and 3 bases at J, with 16 bases between. The CDR3 is 15 amino acids. CDR1 is DFQATT, CDR2 SNEGSKA, per germline (reference sequence). The CDR3 region has the DNA TGCAGTGCTAGTCCCTTTCGGAGGGGGACAGATACGCAGTATTTT. Its translation: CSASPFRRGTDTQYF.

This clonotype was found a few times. The V call is TRBV5-1, the J call TRBJ2-3; no firm D call. V gave up 0 bases and J gave up 6 bases, with 8 bases separating them. Germline V gene data show CDR1 as SGHRS and CDR2 as YFSETQ. The CDR3 is made up of 13 amino acids. The CDR3 DNA follows: TGCGCCAGCAGCTTGGTGTATAAGGATACGCAGTATTTT. Protein product: CASSLVYKDTQYF.

This clonotype showed up just a few times. This sequence joins TRBV7-2 and TRBJ2-7; a weak D match, TRBD1 (6 bases). The germline V gene encodes CDR1 SGHTA and CDR2 FQGNSA. This CDR3 has 14 amino acids. V lost 1 base and J 2 bases, leaving 9 bases between the germline ends. The CDR3 region is CASSLDWTAYEQYF. For the CDR3, the DNA is TGTGCCAGCAGCTTAGATTGGACAGCCTACGAGCAGTACTTC.

This clonotype occurred many times. This rearrangement joins TRBV5-1 to TRBJ2-1; 7 bases are shared with TRBD1. Germline CDR1 is SGHRS and CDR2 is YFSETQ. The trim removed 2 bases at V and 4 bases at J, leaving 6 bases unmatched. The CDR3 loop spans 15 amino acids. The chain's CDR3 is CASSLEGAEYNEQFF. Written as DNA, the CDR3 is TGCGCCAGCAGCTTAGAGGGGGCGGAATACAATGAGCAGTTCTTC.

This clonotype was counted many times. J is TRBJ2-3 and V is TRBV3-1, with D tentatively TRBD2 (5 bases). Germline V CDR1 and CDR2: LGHDT, YNNKEL (reference sequence). V gave up 1 base and J gave up 6 bases, with 5 bases separating them. The CDR3 is 12 residues long. CDR3 in amino acids: CASSQGGDTQYF. CDR3 DNA: TGTGCCAGCAGCCAAGGAGGGGATACGCAGTATTTT.

This clonotype was observed many times. V is TRBV5-1 and J is TRBJ1-1, with D perhaps matching TRBD1 (6 bases). The CDR3 extends over 15 amino acids. The V and J ends lost 6 bases and 0 bases respectively, with 15 bases between them. CDR1 is SGHRS, CDR2 YFSETQ, per germline. CDR3 DNA sequence: TGCGCCAGCACTGATCGGCAGGGGATGAACACTGAAGCTTTCTTT. This gives the protein CASTDRQGMNTEAFF.

This clonotype was counted only a few times. The rearrangement joins TRBV5-4 to TRBJ2-6, with D hard to call. The CDR3 spans 11 residues. Germline V gene sequence: CDR1 SGHNT, CDR2 YYREEE (reference sequence). V shed 0 bases and J shed 12 bases, with 4 bases lying between them. This CDR3 reads CASSLGGVLTF. DNA for the CDR3: TGTGCCAGCAGCTTGGGCGGCGTCCTGACTTTC.

The rearrangement joins TRBV3-1 to TRBJ2-7; no clear D gene. V was pared by 4 bases and J by 0 bases, with 10 bases between. Germline lookup yields CDR1 LGHDT and CDR2 YNNKEL (reference sequence). The CDR3 extends over 14 amino acids. The CDR3 sequence: CASSPTIVSYEQYV. The CDR3 DNA follows: TGTGCCAGCAGCCCGACAATAGTCTCCTACGAGCAGTACGTC.

V is TRBV2 and J is TRBJ1-1; D is ambiguous. This CDR3 is 13 amino acids long. Germline CDR1 SNHLY, CDR2 FYNNEI. V shed 6 bases and J shed 3 bases, with 11 bases lying between them. The CDR3 is CASREEGYTEAFF. The CDR3 coding sequence is TGTGCCAGCAGGGAGGAGGGTTACACTGAAGCTTTCTTT.

This clonotype was picked up many times. The chain carries TRBV18 and TRBJ2-1; possible D gene TRBD1, 6 bases. The CDR3 is made up of 14 amino acids. CDR1 is KGHSH and CDR2 is LQKENI in the germline V gene. The V end lost 5 bases, the J end lost 1 base, and 9 bases lay between the germline ends. CDR3 nucleotides: TGTGCCAGCTCAGGGGGCGGGTCCTACAATGAGCAGTTCTTC. Protein: CASSGGGSYNEQFF.

This clonotype was detected many times. CDR3 region: CASSSYGVVAGSTGELFF. CDR3 coding DNA: TGCGCCAGCAGCTCGTATGGGGTTGTAGCGGGGTCCACCGGGGAGCTGTTTTTT. This chain connects TRBV5-1 to TRBJ2-2; 8 bases agree with TRBD2. The ends lost 3 bases at V and 4 bases at J; junction bases unmatched: 14. The CDR3 totals 18 residues. The germline gives CDR1 SGHRS, CDR2 YFSETQ.

The chain links TRBV19 to TRBJ1-5; 8 bases are a match to TRBD1. J gave up 3 bases and V 7 bases, and 8 bases lay outside the gene matches. The CDR3 is 15 amino acids. CDR1 is LNHDA, CDR2 SQIVND, per germline (reference sequence). The CDR3 nucleotides read TGTGCCAGTAATCCGGACAGGGATGACAATCAGCCCCAGCATTTT. It encodes CASNPDRDDNQPQHF.

This rearrangement joins TRBV5-1 to TRBJ1-1; 12 nucleotides align to TRBD1. From germline, CDR1 is SGHRS and CDR2 YFSETQ. Trimming cost V 4 bases and J 10 bases; bases outside gene matches: 11. This CDR3 is built from 15 residues. CDR3 sequence: CASSTGTGGAEGAFF. The CDR3 bases are TGCGCCAGCAGCACCGGGACAGGGGGCGCGGAGGGAGCTTTCTTT.

This clonotype has more than one count but fewer than ten. The chain recombines TRBV12-3 or TRBV12-4 with TRBJ2-1, with D perhaps matching TRBD1 or TRBD2 (6 bases each). The V and J ends lost 5 bases and 16 bases respectively, with 18 bases between them. The CDR3 spans 12 residues. As DNA, the CDR3 is TGTGCCAGCAGTAGTGTGGGGGGCCTCGTTTTCTTC. Protein sequence: CASSSVGGLVFF.

A few counts support this clonotype. J is TRBJ1-4 and V is TRBV20-1; 7 nucleotides match TRBD1. The CDR3 length is 14 residues. CDR1 DFQATT and CDR2 SNEGSKA come from the germline V gene (reference sequence). V shed 6 bases and J 3 bases; nucleotides not matched to a gene: 7. CDR3 nucleotides: TGCAGTGCAGGGGGCGCGGGAGCTAATGAAAAACTGTTTTTT. The encoded protein is CSAGGAGANEKLFF.

This clonotype was observed a handful of times. The rearrangement uses TRBV6-1 and TRBJ1-1; 7 bases match TRBD1. V shed 8 bases, J shed 2 bases, and the junction held 11 bases outside the gene matches. The CDR3 consists of 15 residues. Germline CDR1 reads MNHNS; CDR2 reads SASEGT. Written as DNA, the CDR3 is TGTGCCAGCGAGCCCAGACAGGGCTCAAACACTGAAGCTTTCTTT. Translating it yields CASEPRQGSNTEAFF.

The V gene is TRBV20-1, the J gene TRBJ2-7; tentative D call: TRBD1 (5 bases). Germline V lookup: CDR1 DFQATT, CDR2 SNEGSKA (reference sequence). V lost 1 base, J lost 2 bases, and 12 bases lay in between. This CDR3 has 14 amino acids. The CDR3 DNA reads as TGCAGTGCTAGAGGCCCCACAGGAGCCTACGAGCAGTACTTC. This encodes CSARGPTGAYEQYF.

The table lists this clonotype with many counts. The chain combines TRBV20-1 with TRBJ1-6, with TRBD1 matching 9 bases. The germline V gene encodes CDR1 DFQATT and CDR2 SNEGSKA (reference sequence). The length of the CDR3 is 15 residues. The junction had 11 bases not matched to a gene; V was cut back by 4 bases and J by 10 bases. CDR3 DNA: TGCAGTGCTAACCGAGCCGGGACAGGGAGATCACCCCTCCACTTT. It specifies CSANRAGTGRSPLHF.

The chain combines TRBV7-9 with TRBJ2-7; D is ambiguous. V was shortened by 1 base and J by 0 bases, with 7 bases between the two germline ends. Germline CDR1 SEHNR, CDR2 FQNEAQ (reference sequence). There are 14 residues in the CDR3. Here the CDR3 DNA reads TGTGCCAGCAGCTTAGATCAGAACTCCTACGAGCAGTACTTC. Amino acid sequence: CASSLDQNSYEQYF.

The J gene is TRBJ2-5, the V gene TRBV5-4; TRBD2 is a possible D gene (6 bases). The CDR3 sequence is 14 residues long. CDR1 SGHNT and CDR2 YYREEE come from the germline V gene (reference sequence). The V gene lost 4 bases and the J gene lost 2 bases, with 12 bases spanning the gap. The CDR3, as DNA: TGTGCCAGCAGCAGAGTGGGGAGGCAAGAGACCCAGTACTTC. Translation gives CASSRVGRQETQYF.

This clonotype was seen many times. This CDR3 reads CASTPWWGITYEQYV. CDR3 sequence (DNA): TGTGCCAGCACCCCTTGGTGGGGAATCACCTACGAGCAGTACGTC. V gene TRBV21-1 combines with J gene TRBJ2-7; the listed D gene, TRBD1, was not tested against the DNA. TRBV21-1 is designated a pseudogene. The CDR3 extends over 15 amino acids.

This clonotype was counted a few times. The gene calls are TRBV20-1 and TRBJ1-1; D not certain. Trimming took off 2 bases at V and 3 bases at J, with 19 bases between the two ends. This CDR3 is 16 amino acids long. The germline gives CDR1 DFQATT, CDR2 SNEGSKA (reference sequence). CDR3 protein: CSARMVILLGDTEAFF. DNA of the CDR3: TGCAGTGCTAGAATGGTGATCCTCCTCGGGGACACTGAAGCTTTCTTT.

This clonotype was seen ten or more times. The chain employs TRBV6-1 and TRBJ2-3, with 7 positions matching TRBD1. CDR1 and CDR2 (germline): MNHNS, SASEGT. With V trimmed by 5 bases and J by 0 bases, 8 bases remained unmatched. The CDR3 length is 16 residues. The CDR3 reads CASSYPGQASTDTQYF. DNA of the CDR3: TGTGCCAGCAGTTACCCCGGACAGGCCAGCACAGATACGCAGTATTTT.

Concerning this clonotype: At one end, the junction sequence differs from germline, possibly due to a read error. V and J are TRBV7-2 and TRBJ1-2; a weak D match, TRBD1 (5 bases). Germline values: CDR1 SGHTA, CDR2 FQGNSA. CDR3 length: 12 amino acids. CDR3: CASSQTVPGFTF. The CDR3, as DNA: TGTGCCAGCAGTCAGACAGTTCCTGGCTTCACCTTC.